This entry is about one T cell receptor (beta chain). No antigen is known for it. The sample belongs to a study of cytomegalovirus exposure and HLA in healthy donors. V lost 5 bases to trimming and J lost 3 bases; unmatched junction nucleotides: 4. Germline V gene lookup returns CDR1 SGHTA and CDR2 FQGNSA. This CDR3 has 13 amino acids. It was with 60 Vbeta and 13 Jbeta primers that the PCR ran. The assay was immunoSEQ multiplex PCR, and TCRdb's table has in-frame clones only and misses some. In the table there are 150,000 to 180,000 clones, 80% of which are singletons. Study-wide results and limits: Later analysis demonstrated an association between a missense DCLRE1C variant and TCR beta V- and J-gene trimming.

The V gene is TRBV7-2, the J gene TRBJ2-7; 7 positions match TRBD1. The source of this sequence is a man aged 25 to 45 in good health and CMV-seropositive. Specimen: PBMCs. This chain's CDR3 is CASSPAGGYEQYF. The CDR3 nucleotides are TGTGCCAGCAGCCCTGCAGGGGGCTACGAGCAGTACTTC.